This T cell receptor beta chain was sequenced during a study of blood T cells in healthy people across ages. Overall study findings and caveats: Per million T cells, the diversity of TCR beta decreased roughly linearly as age advanced. From one million sequenced T cells, diversity estimates were lower bounds.

With a J-beta primer mix and a sample-barcoded 5' primer, a second PCR ran about 7 to 11 cycles. TCRdb used MiXCR to reprocess the 5' RACE reads, holding one entry per CDR3 protein. The data contain some 1,800,000 distinct CDR3 sequences, about two fifths of them seen just once; the ten biggest clones take up 23%. V was pared by 5 bases and J by 4 bases, with 11 bases between. Germline CDR1 and CDR2: DFQATT and SNEGSKA (reference sequence). The CDR3 has 13 residues. As for this clonotype: Its target is unknown.

The specimen was blood. The rearrangement links TRBV20-1 to TRBJ1-4; D ambiguous. This TCR was recovered from a human donor in good health. The CDR3: CSAEPGLNEKLFF. The CDR3 region has the DNA TGCAGTGCTGAACCGGGCCTTAATGAAAAACTGTTTTTT.